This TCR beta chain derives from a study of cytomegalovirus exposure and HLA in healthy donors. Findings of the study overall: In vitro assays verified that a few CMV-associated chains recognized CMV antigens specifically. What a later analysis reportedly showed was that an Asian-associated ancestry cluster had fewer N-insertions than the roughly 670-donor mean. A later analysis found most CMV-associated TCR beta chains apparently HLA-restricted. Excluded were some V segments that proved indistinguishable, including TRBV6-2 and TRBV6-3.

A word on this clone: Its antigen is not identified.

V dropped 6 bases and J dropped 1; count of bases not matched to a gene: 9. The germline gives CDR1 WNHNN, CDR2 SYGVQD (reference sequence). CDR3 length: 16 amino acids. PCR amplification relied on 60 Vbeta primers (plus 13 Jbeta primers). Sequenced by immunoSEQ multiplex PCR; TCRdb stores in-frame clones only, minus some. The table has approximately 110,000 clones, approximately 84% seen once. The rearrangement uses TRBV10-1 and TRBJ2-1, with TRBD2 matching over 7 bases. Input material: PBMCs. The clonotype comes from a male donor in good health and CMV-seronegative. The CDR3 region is CASSPWDSGSYNEQFF. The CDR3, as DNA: TGCGCCAGCAGCCCTTGGGATAGCGGGTCCTACAATGAGCAGTTCTTC.